This TCR beta chain was documented in a study of blood T cell repertoires in COVID-19. Some clones are missing from TCRdb's copy, which holds only in-frame ones; the method was immunoSEQ multiplex PCR. This repertoire shows approximately 290,000 clones, 70% to 90% found once; its top ten account for about 12%. Germline V gene data show CDR1 as DFQATT and CDR2 as SNEGSKA (reference sequence). Trimming removed 3 bases from V and 9 bases from J; junction bases left unmatched: 8. The CDR3 length is 15 residues. The sample taken for sequencing was peripheral blood. This TCR came from a woman aged 55-70 years with acute or convalescent COVID-19. The gene calls are TRBV20-1 and TRBJ2-2; 12 bases match TRBD2. The CDR3 loop is CSASDSSGGARELFF. The CDR3 bases are TGCAGTGCTAGTGACTCTAGCGGGGGGGCTAGGGAGCTGTTTTTT.